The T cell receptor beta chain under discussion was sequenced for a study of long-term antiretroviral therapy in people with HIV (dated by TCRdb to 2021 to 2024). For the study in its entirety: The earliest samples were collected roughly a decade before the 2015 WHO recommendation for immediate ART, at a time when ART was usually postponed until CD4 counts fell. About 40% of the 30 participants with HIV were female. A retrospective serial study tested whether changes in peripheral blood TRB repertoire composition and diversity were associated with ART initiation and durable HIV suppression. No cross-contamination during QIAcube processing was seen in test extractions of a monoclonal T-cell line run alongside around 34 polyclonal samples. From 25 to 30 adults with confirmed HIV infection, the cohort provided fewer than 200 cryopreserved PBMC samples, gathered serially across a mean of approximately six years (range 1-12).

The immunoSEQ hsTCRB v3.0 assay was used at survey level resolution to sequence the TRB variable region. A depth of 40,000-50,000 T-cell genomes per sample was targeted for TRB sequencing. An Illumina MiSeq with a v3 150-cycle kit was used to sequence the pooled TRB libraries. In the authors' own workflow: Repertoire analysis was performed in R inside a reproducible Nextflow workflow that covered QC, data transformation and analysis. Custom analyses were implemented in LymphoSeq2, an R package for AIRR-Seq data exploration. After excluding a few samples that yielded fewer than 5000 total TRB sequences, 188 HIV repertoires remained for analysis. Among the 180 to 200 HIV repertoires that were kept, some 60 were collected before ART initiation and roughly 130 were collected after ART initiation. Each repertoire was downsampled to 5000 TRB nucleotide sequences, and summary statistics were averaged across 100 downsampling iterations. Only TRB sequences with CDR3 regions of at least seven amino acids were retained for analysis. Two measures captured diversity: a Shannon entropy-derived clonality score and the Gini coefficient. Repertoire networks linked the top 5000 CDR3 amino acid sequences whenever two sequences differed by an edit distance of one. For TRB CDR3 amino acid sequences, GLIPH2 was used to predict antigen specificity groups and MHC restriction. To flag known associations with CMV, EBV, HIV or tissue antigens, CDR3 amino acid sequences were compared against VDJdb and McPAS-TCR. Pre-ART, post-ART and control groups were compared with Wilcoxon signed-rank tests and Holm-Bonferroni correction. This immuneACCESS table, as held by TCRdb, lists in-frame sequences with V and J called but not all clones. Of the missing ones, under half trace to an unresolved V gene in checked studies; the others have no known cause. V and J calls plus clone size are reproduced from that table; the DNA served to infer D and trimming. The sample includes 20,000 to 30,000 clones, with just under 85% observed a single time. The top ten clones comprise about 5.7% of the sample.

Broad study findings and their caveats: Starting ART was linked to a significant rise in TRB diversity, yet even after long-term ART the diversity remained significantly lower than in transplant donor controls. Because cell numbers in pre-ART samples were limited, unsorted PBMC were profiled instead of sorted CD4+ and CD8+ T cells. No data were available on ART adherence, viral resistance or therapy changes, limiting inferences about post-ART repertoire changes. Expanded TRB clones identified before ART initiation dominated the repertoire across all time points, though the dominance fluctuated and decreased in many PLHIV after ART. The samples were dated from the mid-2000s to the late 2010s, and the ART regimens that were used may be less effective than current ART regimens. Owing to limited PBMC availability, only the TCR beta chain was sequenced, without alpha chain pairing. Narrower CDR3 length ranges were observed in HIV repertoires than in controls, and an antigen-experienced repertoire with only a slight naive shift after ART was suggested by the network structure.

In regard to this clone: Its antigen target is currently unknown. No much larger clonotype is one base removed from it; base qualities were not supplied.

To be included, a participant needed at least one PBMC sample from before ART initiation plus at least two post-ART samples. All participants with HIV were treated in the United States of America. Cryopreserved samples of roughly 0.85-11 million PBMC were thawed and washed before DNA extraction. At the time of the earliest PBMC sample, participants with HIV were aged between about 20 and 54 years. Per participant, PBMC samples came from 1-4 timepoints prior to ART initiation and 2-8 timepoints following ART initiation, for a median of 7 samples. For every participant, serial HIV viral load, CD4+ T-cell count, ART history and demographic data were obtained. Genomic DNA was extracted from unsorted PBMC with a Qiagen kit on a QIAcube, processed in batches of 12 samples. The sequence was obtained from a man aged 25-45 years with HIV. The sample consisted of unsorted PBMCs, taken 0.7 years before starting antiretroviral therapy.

The nucleotides are TGTGCCAGCAGTCGGGGACTGACCTACGAGCAGTACTTC. It is translated as CASSRGLTYEQYF. This chain is built from TRBV6-5 and TRBJ2-7, and possibly TRBD2, on 6 matching bases. The germline V gene specifies MNHEY as CDR1 and SVGAGI as CDR2. At the junction V is shortened by 5 bases and J by 2 bases, with 10 bases in between. The CDR3 holds 13 amino acids from the cysteine to the phenylalanine. Only the CDR3 portion is preserved as DNA: 39 bases, with reading frame beginning at the first base.